This T cell receptor beta chain is from a study of post-analysis software for immune sequencing data. The study's findings and limits: Controls showed lower frequencies than patients for 4 or 5 TRBV segments, and TRBV5-6, TRBV5-1 and TRBV20-1 were among these. The F measure placed samples prepared in the same batch into strongly shared clusters. Controls' normalized Chao1 diversity significantly exceeded that of multiple sclerosis patients.

Prepared libraries of TCR beta cDNA carried unique molecular identifiers. TCRdb fed the PCR reads into MiXCR, producing one record per CDR3 protein. The sample has about 770,000 distinct CDR3 sequences; 46% are singletons. CDR3 length equals 15 residues. The junction had 16 bases not matched to a gene; V was cut back by 5 bases and J by 11 bases. Per the germline V gene, CDR1 is SGHVS and CDR2 is FQNEAQ. As for this clonotype: Its target is not known.

The sample was blood. This receptor was identified in a girl aged 5 to 17 with multiple sclerosis. The V and J genes are TRBV7-8 and TRBJ2-5, with 8 nucleotides matching TRBD1. The CDR3 region is CASSTVTGVVYGQYF. The CDR3 DNA follows: TGTGCCAGCAGCACCGTGACAGGGGTAGTCTACGGGCAGTACTTC.